The 9 T cell receptor beta chains reported below all come from one sample, sequenced in a study of CD8 T cells in Susac syndrome. A quantity of about 0.5 to 1 ug RNA underwent reverse transcription using random hexamers. One entry per CDR3 protein results from TCRdb running MiXCR on the immunoSEQ multiplex PCR reads. The sample carries about 400,000 distinct CDR3 sequences, approximately 85% recorded once. The sequenced sample consisted of CD8+ T cells from PBMCs. The receptors were gathered from a human donor with multiple sclerosis.

V and J are TRBV5-1 and TRBJ2-1; D unclear. CDR3 length: 14 amino acids. CDR1 SGHRS and CDR2 YFSETQ come from the germline V gene. The V end lost 0 bases, the J end lost 9 bases, and 13 bases lay between the germline ends. The CDR3 sequence is CASSLGRSAAEQFF. The CDR3 DNA follows: TGCGCCAGCAGCTTGGGCAGATCCGCAGCTGAGCAGTTCTTC.

CDR3: CSAREVGINYGYTF. DNA of the CDR3: TGCAGTGCTAGAGAGGTCGGCATAAACTATGGCTACACCTTC. The J gene is TRBJ1-2, the V gene TRBV20-1, with unresolved D. CDR3 size: 14 residues. The V gene's germline CDR1 is DFQATT and CDR2 SNEGSKA (reference sequence). V lost 0 bases and J 2 bases, leaving 10 bases between the germline ends.

The chain uses TRBV6-1 and TRBJ2-3, with TRBD1 matching over 12 bases. This CDR3 has 17 residues. Germline-derived CDR1 and CDR2 are MNHNS and SASEGT. V gave up 2 bases and J gave up 2 bases; unmatched junction bases: 5. The CDR3 coding sequence is TGTGCCAGCAGTGAATGGGACAGGGGGCCGAACACAGATACGCAGTATTTT. This encodes CASSEWDRGPNTDTQYF.

A few counts support this clonotype. The chain links TRBV3-1 to TRBJ1-1; TRBD1 might be the D (6 bases). CDR3 length equals 13 residues. V was shortened by 5 bases and J by 3 bases, with 10 bases between the two germline ends. The germline CDR1 and CDR2 sequences are LGHDT and YNNKEL (reference sequence). CDR3 protein: CASSSRGDTEAFF. The CDR3 DNA follows: TGTGCCAGCAGCTCCAGGGGCGACACTGAAGCTTTCTTT.

The V call is TRBV27, the J call TRBJ2-2; weak D call: TRBD1 (6 bases). V was trimmed by 3 bases and J by 1 base, leaving 12 bases between them. CDR3 length: 16 amino acids. The germline V gene encodes CDR1 MNHEY and CDR2 SMNVEV (reference sequence). The CDR3 protein is CASSFSAGENTGELFF. CDR3 DNA sequence: TGTGCCAGCAGTTTCTCGGCAGGGGAGAACACCGGGGAGCTGTTTTTT.

As to this clonotype: The CDR3 does not close with the conserved phenylalanine or tryptophan, likely indicating a read error. The chain uses TRBV25-1 and TRBJ2-7; 9 bases map to TRBD2. Per the germline V gene, CDR1 is MGHDK and CDR2 is SYGVNS. CDR3 length equals 17 residues. The CDR3 is CVSSEYFTTGTSLEQYL. CDR3 coding DNA: TGTGTCAGCAGTGAATATTTCACTACCGGGACTAGCCTCGAGCAGTACCTC.

The chain uses TRBV6-5 and TRBJ1-2, with D tentatively TRBD1 (5 bases). Looked up from germline, CDR1 is MNHEY and CDR2 is SVGAGI. Trimming shortened V by 2 bases and J by 4 bases, and 5 bases separated the two germline ends. The CDR3 has 12 amino acids. This CDR3 reads CASSYDSYGYTF. In nucleotides, the CDR3 is TGTGCCAGCAGTTACGACAGCTATGGCTACACCTTC.

The chain uses TRBV3-1 and TRBJ2-7, with 9 positions matching TRBD1. The germline gives CDR1 LGHDT, CDR2 YNNKEL (reference sequence). V was pared by 0 bases and J by 2 bases, with 8 bases of the junction left unmatched. The CDR3 is 17 residues long. CDR3 DNA: TGTGCCAGCAGCCAAGAAGTTCCGGACAGGGGACCCTACGAGCAGTACTTC. Residues: CASSQEVPDRGPYEQYF.

The chain joins TRBV27 to TRBJ1-5; 7 bases align to TRBD1. V shed 6 bases, J shed 2 bases, and the junction held 7 bases outside the gene matches. CDR3 length equals 15 residues. Germline V lookup: CDR1 MNHEY, CDR2 SMNVEV (reference sequence). The CDR3 here is CASSPRQGGNQPQHF. The CDR3 bases are TGTGCCAGCAGCCCCCGACAGGGTGGCAATCAGCCCCAGCATTTT.